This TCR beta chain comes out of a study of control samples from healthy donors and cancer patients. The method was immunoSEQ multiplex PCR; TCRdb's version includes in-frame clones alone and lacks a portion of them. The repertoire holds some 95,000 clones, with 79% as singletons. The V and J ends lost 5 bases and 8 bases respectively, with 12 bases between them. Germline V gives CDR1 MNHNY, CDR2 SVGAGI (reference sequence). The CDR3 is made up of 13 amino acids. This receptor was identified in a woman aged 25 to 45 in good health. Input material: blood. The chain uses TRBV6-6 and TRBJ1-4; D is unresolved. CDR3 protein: CASSPRYGEKLFF. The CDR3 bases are TGTGCCAGCAGTCCCCGGTACGGGGAAAAACTGTTTTTT.